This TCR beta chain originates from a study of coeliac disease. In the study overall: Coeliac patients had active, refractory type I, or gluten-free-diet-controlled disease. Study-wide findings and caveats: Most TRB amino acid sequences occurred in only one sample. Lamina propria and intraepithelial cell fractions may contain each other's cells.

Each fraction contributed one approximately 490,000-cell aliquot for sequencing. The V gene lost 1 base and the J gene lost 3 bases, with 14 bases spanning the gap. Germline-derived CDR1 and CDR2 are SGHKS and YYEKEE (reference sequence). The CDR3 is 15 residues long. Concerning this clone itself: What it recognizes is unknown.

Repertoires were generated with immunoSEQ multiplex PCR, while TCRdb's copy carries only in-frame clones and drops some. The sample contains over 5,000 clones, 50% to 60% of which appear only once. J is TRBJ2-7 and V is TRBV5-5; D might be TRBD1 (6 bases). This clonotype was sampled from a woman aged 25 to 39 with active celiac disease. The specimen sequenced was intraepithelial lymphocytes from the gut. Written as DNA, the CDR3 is TGTGCCAGCAGCTTGTTTGGACAGTCAAACTACGAGCAGTACTTC. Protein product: CASSLFGQSNYEQYF.